This is a list of T cell receptor beta chains from one sample in a study of blood T cell repertoires in COVID-19. Assay used: immunoSEQ multiplex PCR; TCRdb lists only in-frame clones, some missing. In the table there are around 41,000 clones, about 90% of which are singletons. The source material was peripheral blood. The receptor source for this set is a young woman in a cohort sampled during active COVID-19. The CDR3 runs from the conserved cysteine through the conserved F or W. Fields, in order: J gene, D gene, clone size, CDR3 length, V gene, CDR3 protein, CDR3 DNA. D genes are given only for firm matches. Expanded clones get a size class; other rows say once, few or many, or leave the size out.

>TRBJ2-7|TRBD1|once|19|TRBV4-2
CASSQEGGTGMQGIYEQYF
TGTGCCAGCAGCCAAGAGGGCGGGACAGGGATGCAAGGGATCTACGAGCAGTACTTC
>TRBJ2-5|NA|NA|13|TRBV14
CASNRRGQETQYF
TGTGCCAGCAACCGACGGGGGCAAGAGACCCAGTACTTC
>TRBJ2-6|NA|NA|15|TRBV7-9
CASSVQLSGANVLTF
TGTGCCAGCAGCGTACAGCTCTCTGGGGCCAACGTCCTGACTTTC
>TRBJ2-1|NA|NA|13|TRBV5-4
CASSLAAGPEQFF
TGTGCCAGCAGCTTGGCCGCGGGACCGGAGCAGTTCTTC
>TRBJ2-7|NA|NA|14|TRBV28
CASSPRTNPYEQYF
TGTGCCAGCAGTCCCAGGACAAACCCCTACGAGCAGTACTTC
>TRBJ1-2|TRBD1|NA|14|TRBV7-2
CASSPDRARYGYTF
TGTGCCAGCAGCCCGGACAGGGCGAGATATGGCTACACCTTC
>TRBJ1-2|NA|NA|13|TRBV6-5
CASSYLRLDGYTF
TGTGCCAGCAGTTACCTTCGCCTAGACGGCTACACCTTC
>TRBJ1-1|TRBD1|NA|14|TRBV5-4
CASSLRDRFTEAFF
TGTGCCAGCAGCTTGCGGGACAGGTTCACTGAAGCTTTCTTT
>TRBJ1-2|NA|NA|16|TRBV27
CASSATALGQPYGYTF
TGTGCCAGCAGCGCCACCGCCCTAGGACAGCCCTATGGCTACACCTTC
>TRBJ2-1|NA|NA|14|TRBV21-1
CASPQENSYNEQFF
TGTGCCAGCCCACAGGAAAACTCCTACAATGAGCAGTTCTTC
>TRBJ2-1|TRBD2|NA|16|TRBV5-1
CASSLASGRPQNEQFF
TGCGCCAGCAGCTTGGCCAGCGGGAGGCCCCAAAATGAGCAGTTCTTC
>TRBJ2-5|TRBD2|NA|15|TRBV5-6
CASSLRTSDQETQYF
TGTGCCAGCAGCTTGAGGACTAGCGACCAAGAGACCCAGTACTTC
>TRBJ2-5|TRBD2|NA|16|TRBV2
CASSPLWAGDKETQYF
TGTGCCAGCAGTCCCCTGTGGGCGGGAGATAAAGAGACCCAGTACTTC
>TRBJ1-3|NA|NA|14|TRBV5-4
CASSLFDSLNTIYF
TGTGCCAGCAGCTTATTCGACAGCCTAAACACCATATATTTT
>TRBJ1-1|NA|NA|12|TRBV3-1/TRBV3-2
CASSTGGYEAFF
TGTGCCAGCAGCACGGGAGGGTATGAAGCTTTCTTT
>TRBJ1-6|NA|NA|14|TRBV7-2
CASSFDSYNSPLHF
TGTGCCAGCAGCTTCGACAGTTATAATTCACCCCTCCACTTT
>TRBJ2-3|TRBD1|NA|18|TRBV6-4
CASSRNPQGNSNTDTQYF
TGTGCCAGCAGTCGAAATCCACAGGGGAATAGCAACACAGATACGCAGTATTTT
>TRBJ1-5|TRBD1|NA|15|TRBV28
CASSLSQTGTQPQHF
TGTGCCAGCAGTTTATCCCAGACAGGGACCCAGCCCCAGCATTTT
>TRBJ2-3|NA|NA|13|TRBV9
CASSPRTWDTQYF
TGTGCCAGCAGCCCCCGGACTTGGGATACGCAGTATTTT
>TRBJ1-1|NA|NA|13|TRBV25-1
CASSRGENTEAFF
TGTGCCAGCAGCCGGGGAGAGAACACTGAAGCTTTCTTT